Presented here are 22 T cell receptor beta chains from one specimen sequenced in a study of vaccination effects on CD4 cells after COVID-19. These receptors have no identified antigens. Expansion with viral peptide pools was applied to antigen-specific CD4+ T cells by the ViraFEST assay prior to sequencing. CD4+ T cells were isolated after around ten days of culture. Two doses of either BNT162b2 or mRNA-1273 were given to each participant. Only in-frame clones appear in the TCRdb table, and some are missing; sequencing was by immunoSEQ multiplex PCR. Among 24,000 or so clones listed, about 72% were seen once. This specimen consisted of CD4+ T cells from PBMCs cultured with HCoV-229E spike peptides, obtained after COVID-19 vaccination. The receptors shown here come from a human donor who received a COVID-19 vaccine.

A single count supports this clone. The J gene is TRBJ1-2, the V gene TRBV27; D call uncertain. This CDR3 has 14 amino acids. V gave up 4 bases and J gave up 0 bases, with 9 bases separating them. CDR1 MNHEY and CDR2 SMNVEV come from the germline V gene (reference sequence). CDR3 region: CASSSRAANYGYTF. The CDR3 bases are TGTGCCAGCAGTTCCCGGGCAGCTAACTATGGCTACACCTTC.

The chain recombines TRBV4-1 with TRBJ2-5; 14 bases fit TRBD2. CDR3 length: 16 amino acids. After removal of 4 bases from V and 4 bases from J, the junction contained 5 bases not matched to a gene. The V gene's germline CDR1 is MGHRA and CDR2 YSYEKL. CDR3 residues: CASSLQGTSGGETQYF. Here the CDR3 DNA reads TGCGCCAGCAGCCTCCAAGGGACTAGCGGGGGAGAGACCCAGTACTTC.

The CDR3 protein is CASSQGQGPYYEQYF. The CDR3 coding sequence is TGTGCCAGCAGCCAGGGACAGGGGCCCTACTACGAGCAGTACTTC. The V gene is TRBV7-2, the J gene TRBJ2-7; 10 bases agree with TRBD1. Trimming removed 5 bases from V and 3 bases from J; junction bases left unmatched: 7. Germline V gene lookup returns CDR1 SGHTA and CDR2 FQGNSA. The CDR3 runs to 15 residues.

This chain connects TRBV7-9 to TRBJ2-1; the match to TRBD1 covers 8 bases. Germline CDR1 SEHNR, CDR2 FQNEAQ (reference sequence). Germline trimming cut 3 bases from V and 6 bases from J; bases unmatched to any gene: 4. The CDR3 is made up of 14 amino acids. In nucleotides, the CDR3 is TGTGCCAGCAGCTTTGGACAGGGCTTCAATGAGCAGTTCTTC. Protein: CASSFGQGFNEQFF.

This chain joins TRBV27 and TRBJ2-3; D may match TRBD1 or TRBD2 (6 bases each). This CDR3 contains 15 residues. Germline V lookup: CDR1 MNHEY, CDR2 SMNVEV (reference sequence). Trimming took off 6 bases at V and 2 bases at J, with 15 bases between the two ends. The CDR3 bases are TGTGCCAGCAGGGGGGGCGGGACCCACACAGATACGCAGTATTTT. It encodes CASRGGGTHTDTQYF.

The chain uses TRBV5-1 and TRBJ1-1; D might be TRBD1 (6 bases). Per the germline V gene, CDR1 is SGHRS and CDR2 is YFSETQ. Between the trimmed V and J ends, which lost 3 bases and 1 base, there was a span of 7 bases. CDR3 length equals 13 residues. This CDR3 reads CASSSGQNTEAFF. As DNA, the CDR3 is TGCGCCAGCAGCTCGGGACAGAACACTGAAGCTTTCTTT. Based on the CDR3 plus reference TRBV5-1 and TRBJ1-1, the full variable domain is KAGVTQTPRYLIKTRGQQVTLSCSPISGHRSVSWYQQTPGQGLQFLFEYFSETQRNKGNFPGRFSGRQFSNSRSEMNVSTLELGDSALYLCASSSGQNTEAFFGQGTRLTVV.

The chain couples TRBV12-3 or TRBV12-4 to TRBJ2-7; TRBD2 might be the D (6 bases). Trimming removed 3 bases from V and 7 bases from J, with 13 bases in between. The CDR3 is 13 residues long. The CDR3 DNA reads TGTGCCAGCAGTTTTGGGGCGGGGAGTGAGCAGTACTTC. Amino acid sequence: CASSFGAGSEQYF.

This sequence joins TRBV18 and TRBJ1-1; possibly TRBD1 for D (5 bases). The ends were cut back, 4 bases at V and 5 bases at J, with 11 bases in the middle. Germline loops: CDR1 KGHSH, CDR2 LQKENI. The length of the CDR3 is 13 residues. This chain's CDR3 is CASSRERGTEAFF. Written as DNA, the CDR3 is TGTGCCAGCTCACGAGAAAGGGGTACTGAAGCTTTCTTT.

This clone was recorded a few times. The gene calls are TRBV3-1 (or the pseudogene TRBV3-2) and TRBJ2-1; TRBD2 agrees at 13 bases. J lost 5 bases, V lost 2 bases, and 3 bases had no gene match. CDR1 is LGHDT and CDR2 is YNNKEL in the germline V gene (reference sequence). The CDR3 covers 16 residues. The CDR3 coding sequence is TGTGCCAGCAGCCAATGGACTAGCGGGAGTCACAATGAGCAGTTCTTC. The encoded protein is CASSQWTSGSHNEQFF.

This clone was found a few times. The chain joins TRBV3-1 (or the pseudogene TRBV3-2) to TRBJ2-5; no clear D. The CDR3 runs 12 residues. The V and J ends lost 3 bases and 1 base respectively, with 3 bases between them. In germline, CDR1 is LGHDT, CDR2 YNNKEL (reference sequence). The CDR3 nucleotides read TGTGCCAGCAGCCAGGTCCAAGAGACCCAGTACTTC. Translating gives CASSQVQETQYF.

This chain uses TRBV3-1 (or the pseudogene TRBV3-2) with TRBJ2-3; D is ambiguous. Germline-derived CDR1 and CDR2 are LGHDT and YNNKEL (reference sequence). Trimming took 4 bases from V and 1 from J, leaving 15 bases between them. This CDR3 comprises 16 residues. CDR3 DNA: TGTGCCAGCAGCCCCAAGTTCGGCGAACGCACAGATACGCAGTATTTT. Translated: CASSPKFGERTDTQYF.

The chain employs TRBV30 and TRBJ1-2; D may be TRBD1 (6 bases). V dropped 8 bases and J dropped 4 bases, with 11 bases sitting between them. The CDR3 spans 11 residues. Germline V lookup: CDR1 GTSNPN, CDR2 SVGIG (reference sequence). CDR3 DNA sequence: TGTGCCAGATCACAGGGCTATGGCTACACCTTC. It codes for CARSQGYGYTF.

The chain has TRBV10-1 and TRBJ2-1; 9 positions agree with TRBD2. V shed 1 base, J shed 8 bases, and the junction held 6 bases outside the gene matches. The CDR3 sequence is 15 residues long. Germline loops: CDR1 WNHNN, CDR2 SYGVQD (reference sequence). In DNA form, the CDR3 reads TGCGCCAGCAGTGAGTTTGTAGCGGGGGAAGATGAGCAGTTCTTC. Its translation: CASSEFVAGEDEQFF.

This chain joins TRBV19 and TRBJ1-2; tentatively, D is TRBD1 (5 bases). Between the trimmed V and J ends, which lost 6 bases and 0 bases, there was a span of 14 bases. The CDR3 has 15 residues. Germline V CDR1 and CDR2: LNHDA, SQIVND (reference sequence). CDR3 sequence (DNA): TGTGCCAGTAGCCAGACAGTTATAGCTAACTATGGCTACACCTTC. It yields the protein CASSQTVIANYGYTF.

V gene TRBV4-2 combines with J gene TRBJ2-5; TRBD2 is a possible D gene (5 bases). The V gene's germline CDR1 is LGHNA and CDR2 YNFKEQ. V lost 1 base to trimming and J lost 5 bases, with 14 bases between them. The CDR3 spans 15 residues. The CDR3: CASSQADPGGETQYF. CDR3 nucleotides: TGTGCCAGCAGCCAAGCGGACCCCGGCGGGGAGACCCAGTACTTC.

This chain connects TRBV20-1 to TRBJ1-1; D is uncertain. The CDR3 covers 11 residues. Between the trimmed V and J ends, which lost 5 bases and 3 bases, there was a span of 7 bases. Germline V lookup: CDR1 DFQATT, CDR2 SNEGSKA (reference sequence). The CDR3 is CSAPWYTEAFF. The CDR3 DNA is TGCAGTGCTCCCTGGTACACTGAAGCTTTCTTT.

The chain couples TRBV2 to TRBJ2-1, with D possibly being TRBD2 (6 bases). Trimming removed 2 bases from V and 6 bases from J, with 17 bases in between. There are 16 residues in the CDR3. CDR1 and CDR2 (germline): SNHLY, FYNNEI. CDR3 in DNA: TGTGCCAGCAGTGAATTAACGGGACTGCTTTCCAATGAGCAGTTCTTC. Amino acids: CASSELTGLLSNEQFF.

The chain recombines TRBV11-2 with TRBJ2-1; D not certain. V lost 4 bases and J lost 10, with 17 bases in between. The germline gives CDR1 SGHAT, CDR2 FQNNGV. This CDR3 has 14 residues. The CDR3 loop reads CASSSSGVGVEQFF. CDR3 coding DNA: TGTGCCAGCAGCTCGTCGGGTGTTGGGGTGGAGCAGTTCTTC.

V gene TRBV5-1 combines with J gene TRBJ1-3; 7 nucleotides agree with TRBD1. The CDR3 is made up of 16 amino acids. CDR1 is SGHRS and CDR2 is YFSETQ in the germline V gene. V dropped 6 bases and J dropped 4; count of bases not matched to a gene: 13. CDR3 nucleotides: TGCGCCAGCAACAGGGGCACAACTGACGGAGGAAACACCATATATTTT. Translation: CASNRGTTDGGNTIYF.

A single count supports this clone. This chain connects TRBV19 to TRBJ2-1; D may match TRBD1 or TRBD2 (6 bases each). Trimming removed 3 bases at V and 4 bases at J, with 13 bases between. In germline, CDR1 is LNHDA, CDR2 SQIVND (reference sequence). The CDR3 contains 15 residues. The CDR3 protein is CASSILGAGYNEQFF. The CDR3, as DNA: TGTGCCAGTAGTATTTTGGGGGCGGGGTACAATGAGCAGTTCTTC.

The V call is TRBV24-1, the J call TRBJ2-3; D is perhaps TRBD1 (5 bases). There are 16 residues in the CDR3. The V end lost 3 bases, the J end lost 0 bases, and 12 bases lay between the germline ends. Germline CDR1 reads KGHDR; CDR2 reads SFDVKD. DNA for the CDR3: TGTGCCACCAGTGATCCCAGGGCTTCTAGCACAGATACGCAGTATTTT. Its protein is CATSDPRASSTDTQYF.

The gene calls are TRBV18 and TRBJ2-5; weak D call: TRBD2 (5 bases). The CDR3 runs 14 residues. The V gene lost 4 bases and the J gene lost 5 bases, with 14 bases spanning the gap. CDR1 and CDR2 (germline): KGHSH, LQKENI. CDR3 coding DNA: TGTGCCAGCTCACGCGGAGGAGGCGCGGAGACCCAGTACTTC. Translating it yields CASSRGGGAETQYF. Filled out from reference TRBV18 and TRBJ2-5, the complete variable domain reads NAGVMQNPRHLVRRRGQEARLRCSPMKGHSHVYWYRQLPEEGLKFMVYLQKENIIDESGMPKERFSAEFPKEGPSILRIQQVVRGDSAAYFCASSRGGGAETQYFGPGTRLLVL.